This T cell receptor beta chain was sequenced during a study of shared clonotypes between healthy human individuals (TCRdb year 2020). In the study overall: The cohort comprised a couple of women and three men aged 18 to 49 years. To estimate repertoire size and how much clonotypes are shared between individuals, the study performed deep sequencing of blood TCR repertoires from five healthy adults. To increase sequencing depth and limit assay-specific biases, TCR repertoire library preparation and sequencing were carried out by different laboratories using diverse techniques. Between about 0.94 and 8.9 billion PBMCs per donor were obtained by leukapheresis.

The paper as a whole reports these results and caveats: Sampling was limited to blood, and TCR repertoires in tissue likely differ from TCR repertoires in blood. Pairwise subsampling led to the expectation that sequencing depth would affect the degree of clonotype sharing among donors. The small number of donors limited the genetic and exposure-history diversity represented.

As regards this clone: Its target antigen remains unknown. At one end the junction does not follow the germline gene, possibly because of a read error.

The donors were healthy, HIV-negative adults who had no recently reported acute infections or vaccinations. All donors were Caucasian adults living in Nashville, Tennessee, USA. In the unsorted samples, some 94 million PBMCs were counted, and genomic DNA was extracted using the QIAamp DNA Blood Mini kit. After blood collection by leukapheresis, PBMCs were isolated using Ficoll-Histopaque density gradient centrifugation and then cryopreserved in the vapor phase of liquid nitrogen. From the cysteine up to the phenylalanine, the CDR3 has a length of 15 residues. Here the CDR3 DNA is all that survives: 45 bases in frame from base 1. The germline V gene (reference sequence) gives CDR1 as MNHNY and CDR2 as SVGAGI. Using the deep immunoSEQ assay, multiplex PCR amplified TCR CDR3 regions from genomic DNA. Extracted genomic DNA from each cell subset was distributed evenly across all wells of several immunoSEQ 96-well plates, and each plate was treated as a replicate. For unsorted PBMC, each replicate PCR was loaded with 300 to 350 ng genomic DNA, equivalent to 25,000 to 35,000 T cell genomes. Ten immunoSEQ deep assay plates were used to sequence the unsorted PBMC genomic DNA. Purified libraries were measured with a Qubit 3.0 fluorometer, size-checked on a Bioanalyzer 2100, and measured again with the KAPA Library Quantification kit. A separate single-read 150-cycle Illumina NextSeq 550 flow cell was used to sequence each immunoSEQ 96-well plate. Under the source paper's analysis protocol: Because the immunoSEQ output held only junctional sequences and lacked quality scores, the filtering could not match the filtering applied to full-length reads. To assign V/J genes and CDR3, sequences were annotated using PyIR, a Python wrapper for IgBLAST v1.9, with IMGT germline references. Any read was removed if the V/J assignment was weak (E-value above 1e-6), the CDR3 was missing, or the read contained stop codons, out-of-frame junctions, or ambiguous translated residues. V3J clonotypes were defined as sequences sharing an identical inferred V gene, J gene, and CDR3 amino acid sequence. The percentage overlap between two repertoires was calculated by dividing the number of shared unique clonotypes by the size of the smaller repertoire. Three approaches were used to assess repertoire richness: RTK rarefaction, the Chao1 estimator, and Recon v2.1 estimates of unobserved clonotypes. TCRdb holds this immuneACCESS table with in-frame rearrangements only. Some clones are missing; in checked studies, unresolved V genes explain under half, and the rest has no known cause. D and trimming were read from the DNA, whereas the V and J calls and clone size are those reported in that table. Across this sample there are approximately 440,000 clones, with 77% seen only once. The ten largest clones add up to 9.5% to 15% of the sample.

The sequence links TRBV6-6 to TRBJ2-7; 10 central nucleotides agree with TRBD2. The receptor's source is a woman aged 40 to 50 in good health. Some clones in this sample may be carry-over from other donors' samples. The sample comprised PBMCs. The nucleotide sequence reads TGCGCCAGCAGTCAAGCGGGAGGGCTGATCGGCGGGCAGTACTTC. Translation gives CASSQAGGLIGGQYF.